These 8 T cell receptor beta chains share one sample of origin, sequenced in a study of blood T cells in healthy people across ages. A second roughly 6 to 12 cycle PCR used barcoded and J-beta primers. TCRdb used MiXCR to reprocess the 5' RACE reads, holding one entry per CDR3 protein. This table has about 1 million distinct CDR3 sequences, over 35% appearing once. Input material: blood. The receptors come from a woman aged 55 to 70 in good health.

This rearrangement joins TRBV27 to TRBJ2-2; tentative D call: TRBD1 (6 bases). Trimming took 1 base from V and 0 from J, leaving 9 bases between them. This CDR3 is 16 amino acids long. Germline loops: CDR1 MNHEY, CDR2 SMNVEV (reference sequence). The CDR3, as DNA: TGTGCCAGCAGTTTATATGGGGGCGCGAACACCGGGGAGCTGTTTTTT. Residues: CASSLYGGANTGELFF.

Turning to this clonotype: One end of the junction is discordant with germline, which a read error may explain. V is TRBV10-3 and J is TRBJ2-5, with D hard to call. Germline V gene data show CDR1 as ENHRY and CDR2 as SYGVKD. The CDR3 is 14 amino acids. The CDR3 here is CVISESFLEETQYF. CDR3 nucleotides: TGTGTCATCAGTGAGTCTTTTCTTGAGGAGACCCAGTACTTC.

The rearrangement links TRBV27 to TRBJ2-3; TRBD2 aligns across 11 bases. Germline CDR1 and CDR2: MNHEY and SMNVEV (reference sequence). The length of the CDR3 is 16 residues. The V and J ends lost 6 bases and 2 bases, in that order; junction bases with no gene match: 7. This CDR3 reads CASRWGTSGFTDTQYF. DNA for the CDR3: TGTGCCAGCAGATGGGGGACTAGCGGATTCACAGATACGCAGTATTTT.

This rearrangement joins TRBV14 to TRBJ2-5; 7 bases are shared with TRBD1. The CDR3 length is 14 residues. The ends lost 2 bases at V and 11 bases at J; junction bases unmatched: 11. The germline gives CDR1 SGHDN, CDR2 FVKESK. The CDR3 loop reads CASSQNTGVNGQYF. The CDR3 DNA is TGTGCCAGCAGCCAAAATACAGGGGTTAACGGGCAGTACTTC.

This clonotype has a handful of counts. The genes are TRBV12-3 or TRBV12-4 and TRBJ1-1; TRBD1 is a possible D gene (5 bases). V lost 4 bases and J lost 1, with 10 bases in between. The CDR3 loop spans 14 amino acids. The CDR3 DNA is TGTGCCAGCAGTTGGGCTGGGGGGAACACTGAAGCTTTCTTT. Amino acid sequence: CASSWAGGNTEAFF.

The J gene is TRBJ2-7, the V gene TRBV12-3 or TRBV12-4; no reliable D call. This CDR3 contains 12 residues. The V end was cut by 3 bases, the J end by 6 bases, with 9 bases between. CDR3 sequence reads: CASSFLKCEQYF. CDR3 in DNA: TGTGCCAGCAGTTTTTTAAAGTGCGAGCAGTACTTC.

Points on this clonotype: A much bigger clone sits one base away, suggesting this may be a read error. The V call is TRBV4-2, the J call TRBJ2-3; D unresolved. The CDR3 has 13 residues. Germline CDR1 LGHNA, CDR2 YNFKEQ. CDR3 loop: CAGSQERGDTQYF. CDR3 nucleotide sequence: TGTGCCGGCAGCCAAGAGAGAGGAGATACGCAGTATTTT.

This clonotype has only a few counts. The genes are TRBV7-8 and TRBJ2-7, with unresolved D. There are 15 residues in the CDR3. With 1 base removed from V and 7 bases from J, the gap between germline ends came to 17 bases. Per the germline V gene, CDR1 is SGHVS and CDR2 is FQNEAQ. The CDR3 nucleotides are TGTGCCAGCAGCTTAGTGGCAGCCCCCTTGCGGGAGCAGTACTTC. Translated: CASSLVAAPLREQYF.